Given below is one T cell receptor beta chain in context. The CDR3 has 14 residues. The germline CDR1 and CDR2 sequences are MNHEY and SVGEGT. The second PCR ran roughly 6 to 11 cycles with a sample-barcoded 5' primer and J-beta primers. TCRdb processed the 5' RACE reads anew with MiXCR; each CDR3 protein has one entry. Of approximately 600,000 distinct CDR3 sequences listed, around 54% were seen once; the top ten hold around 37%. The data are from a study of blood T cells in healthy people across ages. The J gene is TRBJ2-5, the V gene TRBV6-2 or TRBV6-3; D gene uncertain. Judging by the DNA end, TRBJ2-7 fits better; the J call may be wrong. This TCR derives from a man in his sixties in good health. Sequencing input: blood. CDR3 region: CASSYSYGSYEQYF. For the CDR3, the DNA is TGTGCCAGCAGTTACTCTTACGGGTCCTACGAGCAGTACTTC.